A single T cell receptor (beta chain) is shown here with its context. This clonotype showed up many times. The target of this receptor is not known. Base qualities are not at hand, and no much larger clone is one base apart. Libraries were prepared through 5' RACE. Sequencing used a NextSeq 500. Unique molecular identifiers were attached to individual cDNA molecules in the TCR library protocol so that sequencing error and PCR bias could be corrected. TCR alpha and beta chains were both sequenced, and the abundances of alpha and beta sequences in each sample were closely correlated with each other. The study's processing was this. Decombinator V4 was used to perform V gene, J gene and CDR3 annotation of TCR sequences. Expanded TCRs were defined as changing significantly between any two time points under a Poisson model with p below 0.0001. TCR abundances were normalised to the total number of TCRs sequenced per sample and expressed as counts per million. TRAV1-2 paired with TRAJ12, TRAJ20 or TRAJ33 defined MAIT TCRs, while TRAV10 paired with TRAJ18 defined iNKT TCRs. A search of VDJdb, accessed on 1 November 2021, was run for TCRs annotated to CMV, EBV and SARS-CoV-2, with TCRs annotated for multiple antigens excluded. The raw public data were reprocessed by TCRdb itself: fastp quality trimming at Q25, MiXCR clonotype calling, in-frame beta chains only. Rows with a matching CDR3 protein are joined into one entry that keeps the most common DNA and genes. V and J calls and clone size were set by TCRdb, not the authors. This sample holds over 75,000 distinct CDR3 sequences; under 15% were observed only once. Jointly, the top ten make up around 5.8% of the sample.

This record comes from a study of early T cells in non-severe SARS-CoV-2 infection (dated by TCRdb to the early 2020s). About the study as a whole: Because TCR sequencing relied on bulk RNA taken from unsorted whole blood, pairing of alpha and beta chains was not possible.

General study outcomes and caveats: VDJdb matching was skewed toward anti-spike CD8 responses, so virus-specific expansions were likely underestimated and private and CD4 specificities were missed.

Set within a cohort of healthcare workers in London, UK, this nested case-control study involved weekly PCR testing of nasopharyngeal swabs along with blood sampling. Healthcare workers were recruited during the week of the UK lockdown, between 23 and 31 March 2020, and followed weekly for up to about 15 weeks. Trimming accounts for 4 bases at V and 2 bases at J, while the number of junction bases matched to no gene is 8. The CDR3 goes from the cysteine to the phenylalanine over 16 residues. Only CDR3 DNA remains: 48 bases, in frame from the first base. CDR1 and CDR2 (SGHDT, YYEEEE) derive from the germline V gene.

The sequencing input was whole blood. This receptor was obtained from an adult who was a healthcare worker with PCR-confirmed SARS-CoV-2 infection or an uninfected control (not recorded which). The sequence is built from TRBV5-6 and TRBJ2-7, with 11 bases aligning to TRBD2. The CDR3 region: CASSPTTSGDPYEQYF. The DNA sequence follows: TGTGCCAGCAGCCCGACGACTAGCGGGGACCCCTACGAGCAGTACTTC.